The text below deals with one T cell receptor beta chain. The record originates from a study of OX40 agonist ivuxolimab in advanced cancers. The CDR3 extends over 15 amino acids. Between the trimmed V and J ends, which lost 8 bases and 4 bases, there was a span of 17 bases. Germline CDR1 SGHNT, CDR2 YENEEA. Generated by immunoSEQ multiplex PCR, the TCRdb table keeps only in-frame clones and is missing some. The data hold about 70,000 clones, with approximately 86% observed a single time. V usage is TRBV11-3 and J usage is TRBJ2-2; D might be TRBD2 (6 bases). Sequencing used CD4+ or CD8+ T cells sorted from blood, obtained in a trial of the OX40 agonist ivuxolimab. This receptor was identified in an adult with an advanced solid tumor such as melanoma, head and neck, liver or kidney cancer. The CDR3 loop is CASSGTLFITGELFF. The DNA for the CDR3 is TGTGCCAGCTCCGGGACTCTATTTATCACCGGGGAGCTGTTTTTT.